The clone carrying this T cell receptor (beta chain) was found a few times. The antigen is undetermined. Cultured CD4+ T cell DNA underwent sequencing with the Oncomine TCR Beta short-read assay. TCRdb called the PCR reads again in MiXCR, with one record for every CDR3 protein. The profile shows approximately 9,600 distinct CDR3 sequences, roughly 27% of them singletons. This sample stems from a study of vaccination and CD4 T cells after COVID-19. Across the study: Two Hispanic individuals were among six male and four female convalescent patients. Study results and limitations: Convalescent patients had a median about 90% of reactive clones appearing only post-vaccination.

Treatment specified: roughly nine-day PBMC culture with coronavirus spike peptide pools or control peptides (ViraFEST assay). Trimming pared 2 bases from V and 3 bases from J, leaving 8 bases between. Germline CDR1 reads LNHDA; CDR2 reads SQIVND (reference sequence). This CDR3 comprises 14 residues. The clonotype comes from a human donor who received a COVID-19 vaccine. Here the sequenced sample was CD4+ T cells from blood, cultured in vitro, taken before SARS-CoV-2 vaccination. V usage is TRBV19 and J usage is TRBJ1-5; no clear D gene. The CDR3 DNA is TGTGCCAGTAGTATACAGGTCTCCAATCAGCCCCAGCATTTT. Translating gives CASSIQVSNQPQHF.